The TCR beta chain under discussion was sequenced for a study of blood T cells in healthy people across ages. Study outcomes and limitations: A greater number of naive CD4+ cells and higher diversity distinguished long-lived donors from aged donors.

Combining a sample-barcoded 5' primer with a J-beta primer mix, a second PCR ran for about 7 to 11 cycles. Via MiXCR, TCRdb re-called the 5' RACE reads, giving one row per CDR3 protein. The table has about 1.8 million distinct CDR3 sequences, less than 50% seen once. CDR1 and CDR2 from the germline V gene are MNHEY and SVGAGI. The CDR3 is made up of 16 amino acids. V gave up 3 bases and J gave up 9 bases, with 21 bases separating them. In the case of this clonotype: Its matching antigen is unknown.

Extractions gave at least 6 micrograms of total RNA per sample. Sequenced: blood. This clonotype was obtained from a woman in her thirties or forties in good health. J is TRBJ2-1 and V is TRBV6-5; D is ambiguous. The CDR3 DNA is TGTGCCAGCAGTTATTCGCGATATAGTCCCCTCGGTGAGCAGTTCTTC. This sequence encodes CASSYSRYSPLGEQFF.